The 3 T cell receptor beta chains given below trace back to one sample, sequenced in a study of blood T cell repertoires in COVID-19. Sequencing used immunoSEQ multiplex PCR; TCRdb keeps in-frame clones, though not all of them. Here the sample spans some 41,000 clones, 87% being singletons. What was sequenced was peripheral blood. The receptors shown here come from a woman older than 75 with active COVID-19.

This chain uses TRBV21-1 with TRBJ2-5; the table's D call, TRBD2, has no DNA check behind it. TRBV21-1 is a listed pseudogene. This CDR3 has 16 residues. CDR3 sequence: CASSKELQRGARSQYF. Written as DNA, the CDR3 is TGTGCCAGCAGCAAAGAACTCCAGCGGGGGGCCCGTTCGCAGTACTTC.

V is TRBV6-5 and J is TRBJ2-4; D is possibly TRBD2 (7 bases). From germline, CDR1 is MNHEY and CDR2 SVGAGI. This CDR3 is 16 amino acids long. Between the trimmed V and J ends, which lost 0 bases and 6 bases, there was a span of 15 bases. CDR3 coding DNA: TGTGCCAGCAGTTACTCGAGTAGGGGGGGGCGAAACATTCAGTACTTC. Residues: CASSYSSRGGRNIQYF.

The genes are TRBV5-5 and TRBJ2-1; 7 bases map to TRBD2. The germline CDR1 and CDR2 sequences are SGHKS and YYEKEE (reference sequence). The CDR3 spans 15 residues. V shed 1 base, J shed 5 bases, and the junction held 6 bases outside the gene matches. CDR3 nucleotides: TGTGCCAGCAGCTTGTTGCCTAGCGGCAACAATGAGCAGTTCTTC. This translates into CASSLLPSGNNEQFF. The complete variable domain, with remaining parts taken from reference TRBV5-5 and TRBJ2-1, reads DAGVTQSPTHLIKTRGQQVTLRCSPISGHKSVSWYQQVLGQGPQFIFQYYEKEERGRGNFPDRFSARQFPNYSSELNVNALLLGDSALYLCASSLLPSGNNEQFFGPGTRLTVL.